This TCR beta chain came from a study of PD-1 blockade in classical Hodgkin lymphoma. Study-level background: Every 2 weeks, patients got 3 mg/kg intravenous nivolumab. General study points: Before treatment, TCR diversity in newly diagnosed patients was reportedly lower than in healthy donors.

CDR1 WNHNN and CDR2 SYGVQD come from the germline V gene (reference sequence). This CDR3 is built from 13 residues. TCRdb's table, derived via immunoSEQ multiplex PCR, lists solely in-frame clones and lacks some. The sample has roughly 34,000 clones, 76% seen once. Notes on this clone: Antigen unknown. Compared with germline, one end of the junction differs, possibly owing to a read error.

All patients relapsed after autologous stem cell transplantation, and brentuximab vedotin exposure varied. This sample comprised peripheral blood mononuclear cells (PBMCs), obtained before the second cycle of nivolumab. The sequence derives from a human donor with classical Hodgkin lymphoma. V is TRBV10-1 and J is TRBJ2-4; D uncertain. The CDR3 here is CASSETLQSTRNF. CDR3 sequence (DNA): TGCGCCAGCAGTGAGACCCTCCAATCCACGCGTAACTTC.